The 15 T cell receptor beta chains below all came from one sample that was sequenced in a study of blood T cell repertoires in COVID-19. The table came from immunoSEQ multiplex PCR; TCRdb's copy has only in-frame clones and leaves some out. The sample includes about 120,000 clones, 85% of them seen just once. The sample taken for sequencing was peripheral blood. These receptors were taken from a man between 60 and 75 years old with acute or convalescent COVID-19.

The rearrangement joins TRBV9 to TRBJ1-1; the D gene is possibly TRBD1 (6 bases). Germline V gene lookup returns CDR1 SGDLS and CDR2 YYNGEE. The CDR3 is 15 amino acids. The V end lost 3 bases, the J end lost 1 base, and 13 bases lay between the germline ends. As DNA, the CDR3 is TGTGCCAGCAGCGCGCGACAGGACACGAACACTGAAGCTTTCTTT. Amino acids: CASSARQDTNTEAFF.

CDR3 coding DNA: TGTGCCATCAGCACCGGGACTAGCAGCACAGATACGCAGTATTTT. Amino acids: CAISTGTSSTDTQYF. This chain joins TRBV10-3 and TRBJ2-3, with 9 bases aligning to TRBD2. Germline V gene lookup returns CDR1 ENHRY and CDR2 SYGVKD. V shed 6 bases, J shed 0 bases, and the junction held 4 bases outside the gene matches. There are 15 residues in the CDR3.

The DNA of the CDR3 is TGCGCCAGCATGGGGGCCAGCGCTGAAGCTTTCTTT. Its translation is CASMGASAEAFF. This chain links TRBV5-1 with TRBJ1-1; D is perhaps TRBD1 (6 bases). CDR3 length equals 12 residues. In germline, CDR1 is SGHRS, CDR2 YFSETQ. The germline V and J ends were trimmed by 6 bases and 6 bases, with 12 bases remaining between them. Drawing the rest from reference TRBV5-1 and TRBJ1-1, the complete variable domain is KAGVTQTPRYLIKTRGQQVTLSCSPISGHRSVSWYQQTPGQGLQFLFEYFSETQRNKGNFPGRFSGRQFSNSRSEMNVSTLELGDSALYLCASMGASAEAFFGQGTRLTVV.

The chain employs TRBV6-5 and TRBJ2-7; D gene uncertain. The CDR3 length is 13 residues. Germline V gives CDR1 MNHEY, CDR2 SVGAGI. V lost 6 bases, J lost 3 bases, and 12 bases lay in between. CDR3 amino acids: CASSPRELYEQYF. In DNA, the CDR3 is TGTGCCAGCAGCCCGCGAGAGCTCTACGAGCAGTACTTC.

The chain combines TRBV7-2 with TRBJ2-7; maybe TRBD1 (6 bases). Trimming took 1 base from V and 10 from J, leaving 14 bases between them. There are 13 residues in the CDR3. Germline-derived CDR1 and CDR2 are SGHTA and FQGNSA. The CDR3 nucleotides are TGTGCCAGCAGCTTAGGGGTACCGGGACAACAGTACTTC. Protein sequence: CASSLGVPGQQYF.

The chain joins TRBV4-1 to TRBJ1-5; no definite D call. This CDR3 is built from 13 residues. Looked up from germline, CDR1 is MGHRA and CDR2 is YSYEKL. Trimming removed 3 bases from V and 3 bases from J, with 6 bases in between. Here the CDR3 reads CASSHGDNQPQHF. In DNA form, the CDR3 reads TGCGCCAGCAGCCACGGGGACAATCAGCCCCAGCATTTT.

This chain connects TRBV6-2 or TRBV6-3 to TRBJ2-3, with 9 bases that match TRBD1. After removal of 2 bases from V and 0 bases from J, the junction contained 6 bases not matched to a gene. Per the germline V gene, CDR1 is MNHEY and CDR2 is SVGEGT. The CDR3 is made up of 17 amino acids. The DNA of the CDR3 is TGTGCCAGCAGTTACGGGACAGGGTGGATGAGCACAGATACGCAGTATTTT. Its protein product is CASSYGTGWMSTDTQYF.

CDR3 sequence reads: CASSTTGGDEKLFF. CDR3 sequence (DNA): TGTGCCAGCAGCACCACAGGGGGCGATGAAAAACTGTTTTTT. This rearrangement joins TRBV5-6 to TRBJ1-4; 9 bases fit TRBD1. The length of the CDR3 is 14 residues. Germline V gene lookup returns CDR1 SGHDT and CDR2 YYEEEE. Trimming cost V 4 bases and J 6 bases; bases outside gene matches: 4.

The rearrangement joins TRBV15 to TRBJ2-5, with D perhaps TRBD1 (6 bases). In germline, CDR1 is LNHNV, CDR2 YYDKDF (reference sequence). Trimming pared 4 bases from V and 3 bases from J, leaving 9 bases between. This CDR3 is 13 amino acids long. CDR3 nucleotide sequence: TGTGCCACCAGCAATAACAGGGAAGAGACCCAGTACTTC. It specifies CATSNNREETQYF.

The V call is TRBV5-1, the J call TRBJ1-2, with TRBD1 matching over 8 bases. Germline V gene sequence: CDR1 SGHRS, CDR2 YFSETQ. This CDR3 is 14 amino acids long. V gave up 4 bases and J gave up 3 bases; unmatched junction bases: 5. As DNA, the CDR3 is TGCGCCAGCAGCAGGACAGGGAAGGACTATGGCTACACCTTC. Its protein product is CASSRTGKDYGYTF.

The chain combines TRBV4-2 with TRBJ2-5, with TRBD2 matching over 13 bases. V dropped 2 bases and J dropped 2; count of bases not matched to a gene: 5. CDR3 length: 17 amino acids. The germline gives CDR1 LGHNA, CDR2 YNFKEQ. The chain's CDR3 is CASSQSTSGRGQETQYF. In nucleotides, the CDR3 is TGTGCCAGCAGCCAATCCACTAGCGGGAGGGGGCAAGAGACCCAGTACTTC.

The chain links TRBV5-5 to TRBJ2-1, with a tentative D call TRBD1 (5 bases). The CDR3 has 14 amino acids. V was trimmed by 2 bases and J by 0 bases, leaving 6 bases between them. Germline V gene lookup returns CDR1 SGHKS and CDR2 YYEKEE (reference sequence). CDR3 region: CASSFRDSYNEQFF. CDR3 coding DNA: TGTGCCAGCAGCTTCAGGGACTCCTACAATGAGCAGTTCTTC.

J is TRBJ1-1 and V is TRBV5-1; 10 positions agree with TRBD1. Germline-derived CDR1 and CDR2 are SGHRS and YFSETQ. J was trimmed by 5 bases and V by 3 bases; bases with no gene match: 13. The CDR3 totals 17 residues. The CDR3 bases are TGCGCCAGCAGCTCTTGGACAGGGGGGGTAGTAGGGACTGAAGCTTTCTTT. Encoded protein: CASSSWTGGVVGTEAFF.

V usage is TRBV24-1 and J usage is TRBJ2-4; D is possibly TRBD1 (6 bases). The CDR3 is 11 amino acids. Germline CDR1 reads KGHDR; CDR2 reads SFDVKD. V lost 9 bases and J 9 bases, leaving 11 bases between the germline ends. CDR3 coding DNA: TGTGCCACCGAGCAGGGGAGCATTCAGTACTTC. Its translation: CATEQGSIQYF.

The gene calls are TRBV6-5 and TRBJ1-5, with no clear D. The CDR3 is 15 amino acids. The germline CDR1 and CDR2 sequences are MNHEY and SVGAGI. Trimming shortened V by 4 bases and J by 0 bases, and 10 bases separated the two germline ends. CDR3: CASSSGSSSNQPQHF. The CDR3 DNA sequence: TGTGCCAGCAGTTCAGGATCCTCTAGCAATCAGCCCCAGCATTTT.